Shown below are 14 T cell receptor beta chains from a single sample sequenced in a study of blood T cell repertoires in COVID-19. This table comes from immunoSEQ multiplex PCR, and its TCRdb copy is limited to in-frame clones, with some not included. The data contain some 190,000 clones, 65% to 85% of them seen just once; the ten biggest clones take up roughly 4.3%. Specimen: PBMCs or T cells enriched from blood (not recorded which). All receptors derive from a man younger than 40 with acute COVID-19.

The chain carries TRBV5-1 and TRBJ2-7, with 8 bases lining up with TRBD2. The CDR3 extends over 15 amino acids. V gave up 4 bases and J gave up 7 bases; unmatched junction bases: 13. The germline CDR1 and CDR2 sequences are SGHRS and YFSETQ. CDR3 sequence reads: CASSPSDGGAREQYF. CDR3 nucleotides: TGCGCCAGCAGCCCGTCGGACGGGGGGGCCAGAGAGCAGTACTTC.

CDR3 loop: CASSTGGVYQPQHF. CDR3 in DNA: TGTGCCAGCAGCACAGGAGGGGTGTATCAGCCCCAGCATTTT. The J gene is TRBJ1-5, the V gene TRBV5-6, with D perhaps TRBD1 (5 bases). Trimming took 4 bases from V and 5 from J, leaving 13 bases between them. CDR1 is SGHDT, CDR2 YYEEEE, per germline. CDR3 length equals 14 residues.

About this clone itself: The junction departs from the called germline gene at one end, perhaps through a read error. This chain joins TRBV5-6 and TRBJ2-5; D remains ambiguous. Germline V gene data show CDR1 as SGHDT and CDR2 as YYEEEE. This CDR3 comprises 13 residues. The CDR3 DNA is TGTGCCAGCAGCTTTCCAGGCGATTTCACGCCGCACTTC. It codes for CASSFPGDFTPHF.

In DNA, the CDR3 is TGTGCCAGCAGCACGGCGGGAGGCTATGGCTACACCTTC. It encodes CASSTAGGYGYTF. The chain has TRBV6-5 and TRBJ1-2; D is unresolved. This CDR3 comprises 13 residues. Trimming pared 6 bases from V and 4 bases from J, leaving 12 bases between. Germline lookup yields CDR1 MNHEY and CDR2 SVGAGI.

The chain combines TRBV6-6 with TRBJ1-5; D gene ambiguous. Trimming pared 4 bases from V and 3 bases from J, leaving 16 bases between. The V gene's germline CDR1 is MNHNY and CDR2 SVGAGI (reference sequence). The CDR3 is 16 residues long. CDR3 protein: CASSFTGIGNNQPQHF. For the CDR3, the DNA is TGTGCCAGCAGTTTTACCGGGATTGGAAACAATCAGCCCCAGCATTTT.

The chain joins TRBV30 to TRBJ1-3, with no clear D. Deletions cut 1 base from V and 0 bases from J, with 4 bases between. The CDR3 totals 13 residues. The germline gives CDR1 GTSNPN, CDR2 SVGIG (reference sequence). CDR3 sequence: CAWSGSSGNTIYF. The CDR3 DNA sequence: TGTGCCTGGAGTGGCAGCTCTGGAAACACCATATATTTT. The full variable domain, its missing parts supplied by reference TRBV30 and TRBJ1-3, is SQTIHQWPATLVQPVGSPLSLECTVEGTSNPNLYWYRQAAGRGLQLLFYSVGIGQISSEVPQNLSASRPQDRQFILSSKKLLLSDSGFYLCAWSGSSGNTIYFGEGSWLTVV.

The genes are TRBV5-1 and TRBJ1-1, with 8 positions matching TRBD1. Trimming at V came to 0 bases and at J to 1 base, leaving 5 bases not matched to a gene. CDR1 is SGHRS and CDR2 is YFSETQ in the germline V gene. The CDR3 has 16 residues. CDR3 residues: CASSLDWTGTNTEAFF. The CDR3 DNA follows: TGCGCCAGCAGCTTGGACTGGACAGGGACGAACACTGAAGCTTTCTTT. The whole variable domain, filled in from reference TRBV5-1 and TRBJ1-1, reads KAGVTQTPRYLIKTRGQQVTLSCSPISGHRSVSWYQQTPGQGLQFLFEYFSETQRNKGNFPGRFSGRQFSNSRSEMNVSTLELGDSALYLCASSLDWTGTNTEAFFGQGTRLTVV.

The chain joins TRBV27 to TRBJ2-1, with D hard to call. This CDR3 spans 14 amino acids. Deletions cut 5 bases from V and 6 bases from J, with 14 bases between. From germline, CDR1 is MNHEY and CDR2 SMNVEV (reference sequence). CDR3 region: CASSPTVVRNEQFF. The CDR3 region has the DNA TGTGCCAGCAGTCCCACAGTAGTGCGCAATGAGCAGTTCTTC.

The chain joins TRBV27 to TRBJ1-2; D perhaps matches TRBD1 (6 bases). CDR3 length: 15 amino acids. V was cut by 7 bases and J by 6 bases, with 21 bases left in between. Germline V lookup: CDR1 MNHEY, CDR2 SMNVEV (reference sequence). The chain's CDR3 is CASTSGEGVRDGYTF. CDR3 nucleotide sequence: TGTGCCAGCACTTCTGGGGAGGGGGTTCGGGATGGCTACACCTTC.

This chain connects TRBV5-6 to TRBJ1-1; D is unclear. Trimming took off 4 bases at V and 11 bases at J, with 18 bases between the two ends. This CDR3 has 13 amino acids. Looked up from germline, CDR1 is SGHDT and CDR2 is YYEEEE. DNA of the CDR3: TGTGCCAGCAGCCCAATTGCGGGCACCGCCGCTTTCTTT. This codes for CASSPIAGTAAFF.

The CDR3 here is CASSFQLYQVETQYF. The DNA of the CDR3 is TGTGCCAGCAGCTTCCAGTTATACCAGGTGGAGACCCAGTACTTC. This sequence joins TRBV7-2 and TRBJ2-5; D remains ambiguous. Trimming shortened V by 3 bases and J by 5 bases, and 16 bases separated the two germline ends. Per the germline V gene, CDR1 is SGHTA and CDR2 is FQGNSA. This CDR3 is built from 15 residues.

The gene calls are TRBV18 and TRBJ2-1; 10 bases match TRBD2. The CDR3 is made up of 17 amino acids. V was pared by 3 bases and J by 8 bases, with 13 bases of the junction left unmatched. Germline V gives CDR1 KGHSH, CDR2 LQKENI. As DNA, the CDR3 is TGTGCCAGCTCACCCCCTAGCGGGGGCCGTTTAGAGGATGAGCAGTTCTTC. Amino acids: CASSPPSGGRLEDEQFF. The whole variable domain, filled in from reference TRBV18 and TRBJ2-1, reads NAGVMQNPRHLVRRRGQEARLRCSPMKGHSHVYWYRQLPEEGLKFMVYLQKENIIDESGMPKERFSAEFPKEGPSILRIQQVVRGDSAAYFCASSPPSGGRLEDEQFFGPGTRLTVL.

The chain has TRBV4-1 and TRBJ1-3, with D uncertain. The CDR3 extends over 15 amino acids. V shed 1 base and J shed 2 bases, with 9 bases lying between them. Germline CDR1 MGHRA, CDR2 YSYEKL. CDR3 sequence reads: CASSQVGGAGNTIYF. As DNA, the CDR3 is TGCGCCAGCAGCCAAGTGGGCGGGGCTGGAAACACCATATATTTT.

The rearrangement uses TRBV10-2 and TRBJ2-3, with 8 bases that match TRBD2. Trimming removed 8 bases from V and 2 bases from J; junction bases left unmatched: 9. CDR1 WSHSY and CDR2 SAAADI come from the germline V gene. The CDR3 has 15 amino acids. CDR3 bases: TGCGCCAGCGCACGGGGCGGGGGGAACACAGATACGCAGTATTTT. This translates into CASARGGGNTDTQYF.